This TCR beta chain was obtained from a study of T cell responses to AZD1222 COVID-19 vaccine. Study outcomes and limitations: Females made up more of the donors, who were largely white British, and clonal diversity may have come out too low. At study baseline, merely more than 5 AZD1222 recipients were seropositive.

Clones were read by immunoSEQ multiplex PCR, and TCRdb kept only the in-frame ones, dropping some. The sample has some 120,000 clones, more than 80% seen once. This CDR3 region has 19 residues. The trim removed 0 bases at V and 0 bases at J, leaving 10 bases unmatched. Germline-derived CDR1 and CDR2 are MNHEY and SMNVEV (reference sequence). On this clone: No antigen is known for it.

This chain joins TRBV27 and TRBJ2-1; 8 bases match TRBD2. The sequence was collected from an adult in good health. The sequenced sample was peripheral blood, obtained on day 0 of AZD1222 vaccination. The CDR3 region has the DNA TGTGCCAGCAGTTTATCCTACGGGGGGGGCATGAGCTCCTACAATGAGCAGTTCTTC. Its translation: CASSLSYGGGMSSYNEQFF.